A selection of T cell receptor beta chains follows, all from one sample in a study of cytomegalovirus exposure and HLA in healthy donors. Profiled with immunoSEQ multiplex PCR; TCRdb holds only in-frame clones, not every one. The table records around 110,000 clones, roughly 82% of them present only once. Sequencing input: PBMCs. These receptors came from a woman in her forties or fifties in good health and CMV-seropositive. Both conserved end residues are trimmed from each CDR3. Each record gives: V gene, clone size, J gene, CDR3 protein. The listing skips clone size in some rows; elsewhere it reads once, few, many or a size class.

V: TRBV6-1; size: .; J: TRBJ1-3; CDR3: ASAHNRDTGNTIY
V: TRBV7-9; size: .; J: TRBJ1-5; CDR3: ASSLGGTAHSNQPQH
V: TRBV27; size: .; J: TRBJ1-6; CDR3: ASSLYGQTAPDSPLH
V: TRBV28; size: .; J: TRBJ1-2; CDR3: ASSVTGSGYT
V: TRBV5-1; size: .; J: TRBJ2-1; CDR3: ASSLGTANNEQF
V: TRBV7-9; size: few; J: TRBJ2-1; CDR3: ARAGGPNEQF
V: TRBV6-5; size: .; J: TRBJ1-4; CDR3: ASSYNSLNEKLF
V: TRBV19; size: .; J: TRBJ1-2; CDR3: GAGSDGYT
V: TRBV6-6; size: .; J: TRBJ2-2; CDR3: ASSYPLNTGELF
V: TRBV7-9; size: .; J: TRBJ2-5; CDR3: SSSSDPGETQY
V: TRBV6-1; size: few; J: TRBJ1-2; CDR3: ASSEAGRIGYGYT
V: TRBV5-6; size: few; J: TRBJ1-1; CDR3: ASSLTPTGMNTEAF
V: TRBV5-1; size: .; J: TRBJ2-5; CDR3: ASSVQVPGEETQY
V: TRBV2; size: .; J: TRBJ2-7; CDR3: ASMRGLVYEQY
V: TRBV5-1; size: .; J: TRBJ2-2; CDR3: ASSWQFRDRVNTGELF
V: TRBV9; size: .; J: TRBJ1-2; CDR3: ASSVFDGPGEGYT
V: TRBV21-1; size: .; J: TRBJ1-4; CDR3: ASSKVEQEKLF
V: TRBV6-5; size: .; J: TRBJ2-3; CDR3: ASGGGGATDTQY
V: TRBV5-1; size: .; J: TRBJ2-7; CDR3: ASSLRKGVGRYEQY
V: TRBV7-2; size: once; J: TRBJ2-5; CDR3: ASSYGQGGETQY
V: TRBV29-1; size: .; J: TRBJ2-3; CDR3: SVEPAASTDTQY
V: TRBV5-1; size: .; J: TRBJ2-3; CDR3: ASSFLGAGTDTQY
V: TRBV11-2; size: few; J: TRBJ2-3; CDR3: ASSLNLATSRDTDTQY
V: TRBV28; size: .; J: TRBJ1-1; CDR3: ASSSPGRMNTEAF
V: TRBV28; size: .; J: TRBJ1-2; CDR3: ASSLVAGANYGYT
V: TRBV29-1; size: .; J: TRBJ1-1; CDR3: SVDFWRGGNTEAF
V: TRBV28; size: once; J: TRBJ1-1; CDR3: AGRTRTGLADTEAF
V: TRBV2; size: .; J: TRBJ1-1; CDR3: ASRDRTGRTEAF
V: TRBV10-3; size: .; J: TRBJ1-1; CDR3: AISDGQFLNTEAF
V: TRBV13; size: once; J: TRBJ2-7; CDR3: ASRLRVTYEQY
V: TRBV6-6; size: few; J: TRBJ1-1; CDR3: ASTTGQGTNTEAF
V: TRBV9; size: .; J: TRBJ1-2; CDR3: ASSAGGRNNYGYT
V: TRBV7-2; size: .; J: TRBJ1-1; CDR3: ASSLKGGNSEAF
V: TRBV14; size: .; J: TRBJ1-1; CDR3: ASSQGRGAEAF
V: TRBV4-1; size: .; J: TRBJ2-5; CDR3: ASSQRVGGAAETQY
V: TRBV30; size: .; J: TRBJ2-3; CDR3: AWSVRGPRGGDTQY
V: TRBV19; size: .; J: TRBJ1-4; CDR3: ASSRTAPSNEKLF
V: TRBV5-1; size: .; J: TRBJ2-2; CDR3: ASSLRTGGNTGELF
V: TRBV19; size: few; J: TRBJ1-3; CDR3: ASSIVAAGNTIY
V: TRBV18; size: few; J: TRBJ1-2; CDR3: ASSPPEGRLLYGYT
V: TRBV10-3; size: .; J: TRBJ1-1; CDR3: AISEWGGGTEAF
V: TRBV5-4; size: .; J: TRBJ2-7; CDR3: ASSKASGAHYEQY
V: TRBV6-4; size: once; J: TRBJ1-5; CDR3: ASSDPRVAGHQPQH
V: TRBV29-1; size: .; J: TRBJ1-1; CDR3: SVGSGFMNTEAF